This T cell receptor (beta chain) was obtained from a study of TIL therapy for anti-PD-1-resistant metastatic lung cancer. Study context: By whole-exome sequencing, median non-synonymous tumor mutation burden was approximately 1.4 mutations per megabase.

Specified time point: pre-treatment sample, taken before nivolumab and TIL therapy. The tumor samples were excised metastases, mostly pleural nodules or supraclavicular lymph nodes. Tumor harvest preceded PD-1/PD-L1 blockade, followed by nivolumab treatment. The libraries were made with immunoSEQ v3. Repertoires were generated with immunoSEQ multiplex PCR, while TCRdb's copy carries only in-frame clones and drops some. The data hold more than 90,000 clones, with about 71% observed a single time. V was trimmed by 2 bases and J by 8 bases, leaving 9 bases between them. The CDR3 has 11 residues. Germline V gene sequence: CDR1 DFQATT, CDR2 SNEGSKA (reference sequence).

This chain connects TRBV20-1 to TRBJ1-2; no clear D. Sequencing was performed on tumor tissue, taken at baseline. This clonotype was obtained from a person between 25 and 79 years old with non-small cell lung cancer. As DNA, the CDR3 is TGCAGTGCTAGAAATGATAGGGGCTACACCTTC. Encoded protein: CSARNDRGYTF.